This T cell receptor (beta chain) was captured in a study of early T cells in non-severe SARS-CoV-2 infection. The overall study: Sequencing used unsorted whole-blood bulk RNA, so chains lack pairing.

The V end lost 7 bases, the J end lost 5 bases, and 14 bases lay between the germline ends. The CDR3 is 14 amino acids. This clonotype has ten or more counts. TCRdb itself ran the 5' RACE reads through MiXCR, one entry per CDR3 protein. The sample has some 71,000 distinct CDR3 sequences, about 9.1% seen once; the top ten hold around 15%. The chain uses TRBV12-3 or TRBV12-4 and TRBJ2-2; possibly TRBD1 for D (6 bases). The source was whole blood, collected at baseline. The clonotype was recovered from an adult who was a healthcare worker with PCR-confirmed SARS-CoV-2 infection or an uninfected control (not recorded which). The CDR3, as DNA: TGTGCCAGCACTACATCCAGGGGAACCGGGGAGCTGTTTTTT. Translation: CASTTSRGTGELFF.